A few counts support the clone carrying this TCR beta chain. Its antigen is not known. Trimming left V 0 bases short and J 0 bases short, with 9 bases between. The CDR3 is made up of 14 amino acids. Germline CDR1 is SQVTM and CDR2 is ANQGSEA. MiXCR, run by TCRdb on the PCR reads, gives a single entry per CDR3 protein. Of more than 25,000 distinct CDR3 sequences in the sample, 49% were seen once. The sample belongs to a study of vaccination and CD4 T cells after COVID-19. Study-wide background: Convalescents were six males and four females, two of them Hispanic. Samples were taken after vaccination, a median of roughly 65 days after dose two, with a range of 14 to 241.

Study-level results: For convalescent patients, a median about 86% of reactive clones surfaced exclusively after vaccination.

Sample time point: late sampling 161 to 241 days after vaccination in a few convalescent patients. The clonotype comes from a human donor who had recovered from COVID-19. Sequences were derived from CD4+ T cells from blood, sampled about 7 months after SARS-CoV-2 vaccination. This chain uses TRBV29-1 with TRBJ2-7; no clear D gene. In nucleotides, the CDR3 is TGCAGCGTTGAAGATCCGGACCGCTCCTACGAGCAGTACTTC. The encoded protein is CSVEDPDRSYEQYF.